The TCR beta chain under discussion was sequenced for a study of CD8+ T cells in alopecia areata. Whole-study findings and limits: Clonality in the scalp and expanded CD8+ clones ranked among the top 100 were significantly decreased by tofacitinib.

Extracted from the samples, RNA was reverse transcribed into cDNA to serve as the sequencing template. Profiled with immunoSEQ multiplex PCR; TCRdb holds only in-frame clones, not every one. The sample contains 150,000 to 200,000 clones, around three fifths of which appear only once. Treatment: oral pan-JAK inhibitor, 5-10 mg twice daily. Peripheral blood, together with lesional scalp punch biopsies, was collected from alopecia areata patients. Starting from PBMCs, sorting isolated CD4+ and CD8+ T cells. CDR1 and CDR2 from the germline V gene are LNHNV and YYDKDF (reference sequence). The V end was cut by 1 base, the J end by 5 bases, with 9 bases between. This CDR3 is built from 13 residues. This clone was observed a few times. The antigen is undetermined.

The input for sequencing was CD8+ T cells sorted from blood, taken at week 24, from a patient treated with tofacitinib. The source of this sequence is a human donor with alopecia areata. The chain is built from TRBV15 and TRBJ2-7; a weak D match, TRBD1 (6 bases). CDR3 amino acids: CATSRATGNEQYF. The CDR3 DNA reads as TGTGCCACCAGCAGAGCTACAGGGAACGAGCAGTACTTC.